Sequencing of this TCR beta chain was carried out in a study of identical twins. General study points: Models underestimated out-of-frame TCR alpha sharing in monozygotic twins. Researchers caution that invariant MAIT and iNKT cells could partly confound zero-insertion analyses.

The CDR3 runs to 14 residues. V was clipped by 1 base and J by 1 base, with 4 bases between them. Germline assignment: CDR1 WNHNN and CDR2 SYGVQD (reference sequence). A universal primer site was created by template switching, with the cDNA bearing unique molecular identifiers. TCRdb analysed the 5' RACE reads with MiXCR anew, one entry per CDR3 protein. The repertoire holds more than 400,000 distinct CDR3 sequences, with roughly 15% as singletons. Comments on this clonotype: Antigen unknown.

Another study also made use of these data, one on yellow fever vaccine responses in identical twins.

The rearrangement uses TRBV10-1 and TRBJ2-2; D not certain. This receptor was taken from a young woman in good health. The specimen was CD4+ T cells sorted from blood. Here the CDR3 reads CASSELKNTGELFF. The CDR3 bases are TGCGCCAGCAGTGAGTTGAAGAACACCGGGGAGCTGTTTTTT.